The 19 T cell receptor beta chains presented below share a single source sample, sequenced in a study of T cells in Graves' hyperthyroidism and ophthalmopathy. RNA transcripts served as the template for amplifying TCR beta CDR3 regions. HTBI primers were the set used in a first-round RT-PCR of the TCR CDR3. In TCRdb, the multiplex PCR reads were re-called with MiXCR into one record per CDR3 protein. Of 500,000 to 600,000 distinct CDR3 sequences in the sample, approximately 48% were seen once. Input material: peripheral blood or thyroid tissue (not recorded which). All receptors come from an adult woman with Graves' disease, either hyperthyroidism or ophthalmopathy (not recorded which).

The V and J genes are TRBV19 and TRBJ1-2, with D maybe TRBD1 (5 bases). Germline CDR1 is LNHDA and CDR2 is SQIVND (reference sequence). CDR3 length equals 12 residues. The V end lost 5 bases, the J end lost 6 bases, and 10 bases lay between the germline ends. In DNA, the CDR3 is TGTGCCAGTAGTTTCCGGGACGATGGCTACACCTTC. Translation: CASSFRDDGYTF.

In its sample, this clonotype was seen a few times. The rearrangement uses TRBV14 and TRBJ2-5; the D is unclear. CDR3 size: 13 residues. The V gene's germline CDR1 is SGHDN and CDR2 FVKESK. Trimming took off 5 bases at V and 5 bases at J, with 12 bases between the two ends. The CDR3 DNA follows: TGTGCCAGCAGCTTCGGGTCGGTGGAGACCCAGTACTTC. The encoded protein is CASSFGSVETQYF. Full variable domain (outside the CDR3, taken from reference TRBV14 and TRBJ2-5): EAGVTQFPSHSVIEKGQTVTLRCDPISGHDNLYWYRRVMGKEIKFLLHFVKESKQDESGMPNNRFLAERTGGTYSTLKVQPAELEDSGVYFCASSFGSVETQYFGPGTRLLVL.

This sequence joins TRBV10-3 and TRBJ1-1, with no clear D. Germline CDR1 ENHRY, CDR2 SYGVKD. The CDR3 contains 13 residues. V dropped 6 bases and J dropped 4 bases, with 12 bases sitting between them. CDR3 bases: TGTGCCATCAGCCACGAGGGTAGCACTGAAGCTTTCTTT. This sequence encodes CAISHEGSTEAFF.

This clonotype was counted between two and nine times. It may be a read error: a sequence one base away is much more abundant. V gene TRBV5-4 combines with J gene TRBJ2-7; possibly TRBD1 for D (6 bases). TRBJ2-5 explains the end of the DNA better; the J call may be wrong. The CDR3 sequence is 14 residues long. From germline, CDR1 is SGHNT and CDR2 YYREEE (reference sequence). In DNA form, the CDR3 reads TGTGCCAGCAGCTTTCGGACAGAGCAAGGGACCCAGTACTTC. Its translation: CASSFRTEQGTQYF.

This sequence joins TRBV9 and TRBJ1-1; perhaps TRBD1 as D (6 bases). Germline CDR1 reads SGDLS; CDR2 reads YYNGEE. The V gene lost 5 bases and the J gene lost 1 base, with 21 bases spanning the gap. The CDR3 sequence is 17 residues long. CDR3 sequence: CASSATTGYRSNTEAFF. In nucleotides, the CDR3 is TGTGCCAGCAGTGCCACAACAGGGTATCGGTCGAACACTGAAGCTTTCTTT.

The chain recombines TRBV25-1 with TRBJ1-6; TRBD1 matches at 7 bases. Germline-derived CDR1 and CDR2 are MGHDK and SYGVNS. V lost 4 bases and J lost 7; bases outside the gene matches: 4. There are 14 residues in the CDR3. Here the CDR3 DNA reads TGTGCCAGCAGTGCGGGACAGATCAATTCACCCCTCCACTTT. Amino acid sequence: CASSAGQINSPLHF.

The chain couples TRBV27 to TRBJ1-5; D gene uncertain. The V end was cut by 6 bases, the J end by 5 bases, with 11 bases between. The germline V gene has CDR1 MNHEY and CDR2 SMNVEV (reference sequence). The CDR3 consists of 13 residues. CDR3 region: CASSLTMYQPQHF. The CDR3 nucleotides read TGTGCCAGCAGCCTAACCATGTATCAGCCCCAGCATTTT.

This chain's CDR3 is CASSLSDRGNVLTF. The CDR3 DNA follows: TGTGCCAGCAGTTTAAGCGACAGGGGTAACGTCCTGACTTTC. The chain uses TRBV27 and TRBJ2-6; 8 bases map to TRBD1. V lost 2 bases and J lost 10; bases outside the gene matches: 4. This CDR3 contains 14 residues. Looked up from germline, CDR1 is MNHEY and CDR2 is SMNVEV (reference sequence).

V gene TRBV7-2 combines with J gene TRBJ1-3, with D possibly TRBD1 on 6 matching bases. The CDR3 length is 14 residues. Germline V gene data show CDR1 as SGHTA and CDR2 as FQGNSA. Trimming left V 8 bases short and J 0 bases short, with 11 bases between. CDR3 sequence (DNA): TGTGCCAGCGGCGTAGGGGGCTCTGGAAACACCATATATTTT. Its translation is CASGVGGSGNTIYF.

This clonotype was recorded many times. The chain couples TRBV19 to TRBJ2-7; 12 bases align to TRBD1. There are 15 residues in the CDR3. Germline V gene lookup returns CDR1 LNHDA and CDR2 SQIVND (reference sequence). J was trimmed by 1 base and V by 5 bases; bases with no gene match: 3. The CDR3 coding sequence is TGTGCCAGTAGTGTGGGACAGGGGGCTTCCTACGAGCAGTACTTC. Its protein is CASSVGQGASYEQYF. The full variable domain, completed using reference TRBV19 and TRBJ2-7, is DGGITQSPKYLFRKEGQNVTLSCEQNLNHDAMYWYRQDPGQGLRLIYYSQIVNDFQKGDIAEGYSVSREKKESFPLTVTSAQKNPTAFYLCASSVGQGASYEQYFGPGTRLTVT.

This clonotype has a handful of counts. The chain combines TRBV7-3 with TRBJ2-3; either TRBD1 or TRBD2 may supply D (6 bases each). The CDR3 runs 16 residues. V lost 2 bases and J lost 2, with 14 bases in between. Looked up from germline, CDR1 is SGHTA and CDR2 is FQGTGA. CDR3 DNA: TGTGCCAGCAGCTTATTAGGGGGGCTACTCACAGATACGCAGTATTTT. Its protein is CASSLLGGLLTDTQYF.

There are many counts of this clonotype. The rearrangement uses TRBV10-1 and TRBJ2-6, with 7 bases lining up with TRBD1. V was pared by 6 bases and J by 0 bases, with 5 bases of the junction left unmatched. The CDR3 sequence is 16 residues long. The germline V gene encodes CDR1 WNHNN and CDR2 SYGVQD (reference sequence). DNA of the CDR3: TGCGCCAGCAGCCCGGGACAGCACTCTGGGGCCAACGTCCTGACTTTC. Amino acid sequence: CASSPGQHSGANVLTF.

This chain links TRBV20-1 with TRBJ2-5, with 10 bases that match TRBD2. CDR1 and CDR2 (germline): DFQATT, SNEGSKA (reference sequence). The CDR3 is 13 amino acids. The J segment lost 3 bases and the V segment lost 4 bases, leaving 2 bases of the junction unmatched. The CDR3 is CSATGLAEETQYF. DNA of the CDR3: TGCAGTGCTACAGGACTAGCGGAAGAGACCCAGTACTTC.

Details on this clonotype: A read error is possible here, since a much larger clone lies one base away. V and J are TRBV12-5 and TRBJ1-1; unclear D gene. This CDR3 has 14 amino acids. V lost 2 bases to trimming and J lost 3 bases, with 10 bases between them. Germline-derived CDR1 and CDR2 are LGHNT and FRNRAP. The CDR3 here is CASGLSAGDTEAFF. In DNA, the CDR3 is TGTGCTAGTGGTTTGAGTGCTGGAGACACTGAAGCTTTCTTT.

The chain has TRBV5-1 and TRBJ2-5; 7 nucleotides align to TRBD2. The CDR3 sequence is 15 residues long. CDR1 SGHRS and CDR2 YFSETQ come from the germline V gene. With 2 bases clipped from V and 5 bases from J, the junction kept 9 bases outside the gene matches. CDR3: CASSLTGTTYETQYF. Here the CDR3 DNA reads TGCGCCAGCAGCTTAACCGGGACTACCTACGAGACCCAGTACTTC.

This clonotype was detected ten times or more. The chain has TRBV7-9 and TRBJ1-4; D unresolved. Germline V gene sequence: CDR1 SEHNR, CDR2 FQNEAQ (reference sequence). V was cut by 3 bases and J by 8 bases, with 16 bases left in between. The length of the CDR3 is 15 residues. CDR3: CASSLDRSGGEKLFF. The CDR3 DNA reads as TGTGCCAGCAGCTTGGACCGCTCGGGAGGCGAAAAACTGTTTTTT.

This clonotype occurred many times. The V gene is TRBV7-2, the J gene TRBJ2-5; D may be TRBD2 (5 bases). Germline-derived CDR1 and CDR2 are SGHTA and FQGNSA. V dropped 0 bases and J dropped 5 bases, with 10 bases sitting between them. This CDR3 comprises 14 residues. The CDR3 DNA sequence: TGTGCCAGCAGCTTAGCGCTCTGGGAGGAGACCCAGTACTTC. It translates to CASSLALWEETQYF.

The chain uses TRBV5-1 and TRBJ2-7, with 9 bases matching TRBD1. This CDR3 comprises 17 residues. J gave up 2 bases and V 2 bases, and 11 bases lay outside the gene matches. Germline CDR1 SGHRS, CDR2 YFSETQ. The CDR3 region is CASSLAAPRQGAYEQYF. Here the CDR3 DNA reads TGCGCCAGCAGCTTAGCCGCGCCGCGACAGGGGGCCTACGAGCAGTACTTC. The full variable domain, in which reference TRBV5-1 and TRBJ2-7 provide the parts outside the CDR3, is KAGVTQTPRYLIKTRGQQVTLSCSPISGHRSVSWYQQTPGQGLQFLFEYFSETQRNKGNFPGRFSGRQFSNSRSEMNVSTLELGDSALYLCASSLAAPRQGAYEQYFGPGTRLTVT.

This clonotype was observed many times. The chain combines TRBV20-1 with TRBJ2-5; D is perhaps TRBD1 or TRBD2 (5 bases each). The CDR3 totals 13 residues. Germline assignment: CDR1 DFQATT and CDR2 SNEGSKA (reference sequence). Trimming stripped 4 bases from V and 1 base from J, with 10 bases between. CDR3 in amino acids: CSAKGPSQETQYF. The DNA for the CDR3 is TGCAGTGCTAAGGGACCGAGCCAAGAGACCCAGTACTTC.